This T cell receptor beta chain was profiled in a study of T cell responses to AZD1222 COVID-19 vaccine. This table comes from immunoSEQ multiplex PCR, and its TCRdb copy is limited to in-frame clones, with some not included. The profile shows about 120,000 clones, more than 85% of them singletons. The CDR3 is made up of 15 amino acids. The V gene lost 4 bases and the J gene lost 4 bases, with 17 bases spanning the gap. Germline V lookup: CDR1 SGHTA, CDR2 FQGNSA. The sample here was peripheral blood, taken 28 days after the second AZD1222 dose. The chain employs TRBV7-2 and TRBJ2-7, with D perhaps matching TRBD2 (5 bases). The clonotype originates from an adult who received the AZD1222 COVID-19 vaccine. The CDR3 sequence is CASSYRPGSTYEQYF. The CDR3 DNA reads TGTGCCAGCAGCTATAGACCGGGATCCACTTACGAGCAGTACTTC. Full variable domain (missing parts from reference TRBV7-2 and TRBJ2-7): GAGVSQSPSNKVTEKGKDVELRCDPISGHTALYWYRQSLGQGLEFLIYFQGNSAPDKSGLPSDRFSAERTGGSVSTLTIQRTQQEDSAVYLCASSYRPGSTYEQYFGPGTRLTVT.